The T cell receptor beta chain under discussion was sequenced for a study of blood T cell repertoires in COVID-19. Study in general: T cells, B-cell-depleted T cells, or PBMCs provided the cDNA or gDNA that served as material.

This clone has just a few counts. Methods used by the authors: Reference gene primer amplification gave nucleated cell count estimates. Produced via immunoSEQ multiplex PCR; TCRdb's table is partial and in-frame only. Clonal size and the V and J genes are those of that table, whereas D and trimming came from the DNA. The sample includes about 46,000 clones, 87% of them seen just once. Trimming at V came to 0 bases and at J to 6 bases, leaving 1 base not matched to a gene. The V gene's germline CDR1 is MRHNA and CDR2 SNTAGT. This CDR3 is built from 15 residues. V usage is TRBV6-4 and J usage is TRBJ2-1; 11 bases map to TRBD2. The source material was peripheral blood. The source of this sequence is a human donor in a cohort sampled during active COVID-19. The CDR3 region is CASSDSSGGANEQFF. The CDR3 DNA follows: TGTGCCAGCAGTGACTCTAGCGGGGGGGCCAATGAGCAGTTCTTC.